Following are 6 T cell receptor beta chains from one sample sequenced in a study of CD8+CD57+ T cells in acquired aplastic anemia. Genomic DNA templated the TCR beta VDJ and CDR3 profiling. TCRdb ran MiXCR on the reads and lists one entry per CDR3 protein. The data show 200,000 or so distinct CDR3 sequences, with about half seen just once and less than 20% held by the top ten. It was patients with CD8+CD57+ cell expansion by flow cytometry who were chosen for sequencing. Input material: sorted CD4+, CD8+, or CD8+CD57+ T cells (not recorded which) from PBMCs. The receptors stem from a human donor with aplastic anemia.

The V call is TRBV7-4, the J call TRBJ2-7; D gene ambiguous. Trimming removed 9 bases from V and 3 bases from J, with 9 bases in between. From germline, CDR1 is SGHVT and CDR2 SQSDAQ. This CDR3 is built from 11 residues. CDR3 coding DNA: TGTGCCAGAATAGCATACTACGAGCAGTACTTC. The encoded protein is CARIAYYEQYF.

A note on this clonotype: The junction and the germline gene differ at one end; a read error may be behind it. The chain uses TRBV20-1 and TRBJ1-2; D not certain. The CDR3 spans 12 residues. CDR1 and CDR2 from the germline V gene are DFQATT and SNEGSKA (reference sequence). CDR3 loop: CSARSHNYGYTF. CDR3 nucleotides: TGCAGTGCTAGGTCTCATAACTACGGCTACACCTTC.

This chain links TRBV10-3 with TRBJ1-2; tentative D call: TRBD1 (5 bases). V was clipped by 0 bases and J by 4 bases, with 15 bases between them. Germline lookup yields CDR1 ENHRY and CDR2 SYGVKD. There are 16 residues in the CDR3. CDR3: CAISESTGGASYGYTF. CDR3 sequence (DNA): TGTGCCATCAGTGAGTCGACGGGTGGGGCTTCCTATGGCTACACCTTC.

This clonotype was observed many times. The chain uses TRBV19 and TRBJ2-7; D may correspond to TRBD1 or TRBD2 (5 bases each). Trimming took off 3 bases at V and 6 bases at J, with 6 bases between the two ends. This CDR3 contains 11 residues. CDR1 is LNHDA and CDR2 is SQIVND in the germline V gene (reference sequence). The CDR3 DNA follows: TGTGCCAGTAGTATTGGGGGCGAGCAGTACTTC. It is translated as CASSIGGEQYF.

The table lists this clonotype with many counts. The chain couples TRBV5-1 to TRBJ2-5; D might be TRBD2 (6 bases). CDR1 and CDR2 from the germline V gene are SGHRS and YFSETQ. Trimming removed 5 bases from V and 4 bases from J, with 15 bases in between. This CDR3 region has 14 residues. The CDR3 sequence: CASRGGPGPETQYF. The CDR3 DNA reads TGCGCCAGCAGGGGGGGACCGGGCCCAGAGACCCAGTACTTC. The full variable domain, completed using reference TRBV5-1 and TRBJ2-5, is KAGVTQTPRYLIKTRGQQVTLSCSPISGHRSVSWYQQTPGQGLQFLFEYFSETQRNKGNFPGRFSGRQFSNSRSEMNVSTLELGDSALYLCASRGGPGPETQYFGPGTRLLVL.

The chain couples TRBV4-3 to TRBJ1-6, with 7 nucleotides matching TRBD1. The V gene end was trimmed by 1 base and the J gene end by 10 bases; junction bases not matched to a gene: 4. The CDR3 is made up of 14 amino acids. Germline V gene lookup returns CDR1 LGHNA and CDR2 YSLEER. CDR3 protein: CASSQGAGGSPLHF. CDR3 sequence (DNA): TGCGCCAGCAGCCAAGGTGCAGGGGGGTCACCCCTCCACTTT.